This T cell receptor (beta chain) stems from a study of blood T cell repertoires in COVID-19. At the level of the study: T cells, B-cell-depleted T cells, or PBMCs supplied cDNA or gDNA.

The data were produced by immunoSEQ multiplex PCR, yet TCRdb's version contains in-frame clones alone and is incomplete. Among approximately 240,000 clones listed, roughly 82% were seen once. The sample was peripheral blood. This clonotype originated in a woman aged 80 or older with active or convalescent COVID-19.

This CDR3 is CASSDKRGGTTDTQYF. The CDR3 DNA follows: TGCGCCAGCAGTGATAAGCGGGGGGGAACCACAGATACGCAGTATTTT. This chain connects TRBV10-1 to TRBJ2-3; 10 positions match TRBD2. J lost 2 bases, V lost 3 bases, and 5 bases had no gene match. Germline V gene lookup returns CDR1 WNHNN and CDR2 SYGVQD (reference sequence). This CDR3 comprises 16 residues.